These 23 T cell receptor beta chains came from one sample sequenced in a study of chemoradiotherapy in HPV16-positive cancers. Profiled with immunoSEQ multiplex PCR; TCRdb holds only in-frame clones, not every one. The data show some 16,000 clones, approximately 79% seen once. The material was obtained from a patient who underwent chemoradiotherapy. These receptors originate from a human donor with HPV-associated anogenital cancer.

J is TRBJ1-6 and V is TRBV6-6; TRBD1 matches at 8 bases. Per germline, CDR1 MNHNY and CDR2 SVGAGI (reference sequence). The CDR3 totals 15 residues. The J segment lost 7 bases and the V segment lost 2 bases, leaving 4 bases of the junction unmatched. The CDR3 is CASSYVGQENSPLHF. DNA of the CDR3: TGTGCCAGCAGTTACGTGGGACAGGAGAATTCACCCCTCCACTTT.

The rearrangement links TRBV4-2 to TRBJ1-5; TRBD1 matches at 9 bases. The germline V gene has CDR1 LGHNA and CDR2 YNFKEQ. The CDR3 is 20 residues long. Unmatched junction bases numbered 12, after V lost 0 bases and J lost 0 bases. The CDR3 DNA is TGTGCCAGCAGCCAAGATTCTACAGGGGGCGCGGGATATAGCAATCAGCCCCAGCATTTT. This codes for CASSQDSTGGAGYSNQPQHF.

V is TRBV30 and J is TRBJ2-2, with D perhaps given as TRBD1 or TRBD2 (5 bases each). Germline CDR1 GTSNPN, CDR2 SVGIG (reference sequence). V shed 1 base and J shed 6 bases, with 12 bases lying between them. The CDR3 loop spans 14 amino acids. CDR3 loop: CAWSEGTAPGELFF. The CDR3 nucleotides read TGTGCCTGGAGTGAGGGGACGGCCCCCGGGGAGCTGTTTTTT.

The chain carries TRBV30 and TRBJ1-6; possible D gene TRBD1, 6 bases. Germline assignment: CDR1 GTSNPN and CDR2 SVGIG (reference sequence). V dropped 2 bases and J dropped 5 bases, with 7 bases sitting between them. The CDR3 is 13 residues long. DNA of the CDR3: TGTGCCTGGAGTACAGGGCATAATTCACCCCTCCACTTT. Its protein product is CAWSTGHNSPLHF.

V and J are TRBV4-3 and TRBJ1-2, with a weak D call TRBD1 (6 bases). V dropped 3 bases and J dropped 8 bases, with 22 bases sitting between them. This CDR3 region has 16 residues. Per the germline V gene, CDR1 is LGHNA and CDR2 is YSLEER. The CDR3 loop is CASSQALPKGVWGYTF. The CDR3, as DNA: TGCGCCAGCAGCCAGGCACTACCAAAGGGGGTGTGGGGCTACACCTTC.

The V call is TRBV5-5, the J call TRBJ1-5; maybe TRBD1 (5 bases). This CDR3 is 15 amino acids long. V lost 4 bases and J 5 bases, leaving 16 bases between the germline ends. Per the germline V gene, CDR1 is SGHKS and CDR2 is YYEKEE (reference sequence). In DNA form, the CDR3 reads TGTGCCAGCAGCCCCGGCGAGAAAGGGGATCAGCCCCAGCATTTT. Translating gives CASSPGEKGDQPQHF.

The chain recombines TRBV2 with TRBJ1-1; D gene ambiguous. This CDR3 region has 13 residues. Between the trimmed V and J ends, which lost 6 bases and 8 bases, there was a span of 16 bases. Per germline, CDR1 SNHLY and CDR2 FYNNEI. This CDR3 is CASRKWDVEEAFF. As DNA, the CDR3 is TGTGCCAGCAGGAAGTGGGATGTTGAGGAAGCTTTCTTT.

CDR3 coding DNA: TGTGCCAGCAGCCATCTTACAGGGGGGAGAGATGGCTACACCTTC. It translates to CASSHLTGGRDGYTF. The genes are TRBV7-2 and TRBJ1-2, with 8 bases fitting TRBD1. V trimming: 5 bases; J trimming: 6 bases; junction bases outside the gene matches: 11. This CDR3 spans 15 amino acids. Looked up from germline, CDR1 is SGHTA and CDR2 is FQGNSA. Using reference TRBV7-2 and TRBJ1-2 for the parts outside the CDR3, the full variable domain is GAGVSQSPSNKVTEKGKDVELRCDPISGHTALYWYRQSLGQGLEFLIYFQGNSAPDKSGLPSDRFSAERTGGSVSTLTIQRTQQEDSAVYLCASSHLTGGRDGYTFGSGTRLTVV.

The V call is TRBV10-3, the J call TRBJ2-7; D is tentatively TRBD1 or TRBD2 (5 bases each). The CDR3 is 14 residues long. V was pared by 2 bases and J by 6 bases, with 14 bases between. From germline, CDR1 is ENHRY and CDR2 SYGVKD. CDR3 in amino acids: CAISEQAVGAEQYF. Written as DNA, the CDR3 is TGTGCCATCAGTGAGCAAGCGGTAGGGGCCGAGCAGTACTTC.

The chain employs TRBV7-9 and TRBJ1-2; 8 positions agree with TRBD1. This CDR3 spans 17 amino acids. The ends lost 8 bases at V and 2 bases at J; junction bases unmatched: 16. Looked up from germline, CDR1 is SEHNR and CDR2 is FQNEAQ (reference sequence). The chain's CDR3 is CASSRRYGTGTNYGYTF. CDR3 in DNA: TGTGCCAGCTCACGTCGGTACGGGACAGGTACCAACTATGGCTACACCTTC.

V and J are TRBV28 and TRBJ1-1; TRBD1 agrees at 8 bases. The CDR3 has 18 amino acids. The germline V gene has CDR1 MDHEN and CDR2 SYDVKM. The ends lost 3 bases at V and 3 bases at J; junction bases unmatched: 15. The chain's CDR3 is CASSFEMAGGQLDTEAFF. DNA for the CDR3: TGTGCCAGCAGTTTCGAAATGGCAGGGGGCCAATTGGACACTGAAGCTTTCTTT.

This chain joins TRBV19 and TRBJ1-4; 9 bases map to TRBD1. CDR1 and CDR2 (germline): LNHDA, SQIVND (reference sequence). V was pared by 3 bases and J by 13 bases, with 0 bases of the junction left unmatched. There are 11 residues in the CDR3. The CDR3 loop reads CASSMGQGLFF. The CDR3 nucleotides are TGTGCCAGTAGTATGGGACAGGGACTGTTTTTT.

The CDR3 region is CASSQVKGSYEQYF. CDR3 sequence (DNA): TGTGCCAGCAGCCAAGTTAAAGGTAGCTACGAGCAGTACTTC. V usage is TRBV4-2 and J usage is TRBJ2-7; D unclear. Germline CDR1 reads LGHNA; CDR2 reads YNFKEQ. The germline V and J ends were trimmed by 1 base and 3 bases, with 10 bases remaining between them. The CDR3 has 14 residues.

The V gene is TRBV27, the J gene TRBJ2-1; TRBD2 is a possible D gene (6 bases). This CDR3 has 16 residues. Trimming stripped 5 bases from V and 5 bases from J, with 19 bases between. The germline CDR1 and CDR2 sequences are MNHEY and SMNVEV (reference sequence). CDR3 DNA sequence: TGTGCCAGCAGTAGGTGGGACTCAAGAACCAACAATGAGCAGTTCTTC. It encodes CASSRWDSRTNNEQFF.

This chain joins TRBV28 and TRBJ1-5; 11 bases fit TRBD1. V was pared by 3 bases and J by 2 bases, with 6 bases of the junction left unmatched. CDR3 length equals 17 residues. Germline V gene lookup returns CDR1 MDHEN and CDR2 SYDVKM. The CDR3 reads CASSLDRGPGGNQPQHF. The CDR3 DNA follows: TGTGCCAGCAGTTTGGACAGGGGGCCCGGGGGCAATCAGCCCCAGCATTTT.

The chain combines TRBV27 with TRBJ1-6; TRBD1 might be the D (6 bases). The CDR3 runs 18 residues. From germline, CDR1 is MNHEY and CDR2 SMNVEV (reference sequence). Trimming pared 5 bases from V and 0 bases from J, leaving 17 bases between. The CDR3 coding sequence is TGTGCCAGCAGTCTAGTTTACCTAGGGGGCTCCTATAATTCACCCCTCCACTTT. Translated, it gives CASSLVYLGGSYNSPLHF.

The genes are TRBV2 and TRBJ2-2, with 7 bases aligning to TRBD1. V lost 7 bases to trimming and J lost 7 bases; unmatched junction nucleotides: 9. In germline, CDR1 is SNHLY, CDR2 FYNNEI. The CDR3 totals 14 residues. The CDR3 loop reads CASIAKTGVGELFF. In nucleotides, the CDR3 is TGTGCCAGCATAGCCAAAACAGGGGTCGGGGAGCTGTTTTTT.

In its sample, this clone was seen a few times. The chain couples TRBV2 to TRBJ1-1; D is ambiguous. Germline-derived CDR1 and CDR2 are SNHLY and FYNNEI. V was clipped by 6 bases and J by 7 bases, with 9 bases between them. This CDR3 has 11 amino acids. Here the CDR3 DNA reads TGTGCCAGCAGGGTGACCCTTGAAGCTTTCTTT. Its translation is CASRVTLEAFF.

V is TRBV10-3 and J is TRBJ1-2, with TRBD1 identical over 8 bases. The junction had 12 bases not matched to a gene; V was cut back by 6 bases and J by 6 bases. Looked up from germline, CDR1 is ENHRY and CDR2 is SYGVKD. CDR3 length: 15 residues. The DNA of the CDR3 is TGTGCCATCAGGCGAACAGGGGGTGGCAACGATGGCTACACCTTC. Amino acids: CAIRRTGGGNDGYTF.

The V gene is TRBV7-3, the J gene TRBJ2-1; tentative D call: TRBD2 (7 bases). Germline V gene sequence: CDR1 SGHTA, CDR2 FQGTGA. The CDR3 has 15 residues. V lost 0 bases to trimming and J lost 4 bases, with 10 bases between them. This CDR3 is CASSLTGGGYNEQFF. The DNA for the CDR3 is TGTGCCAGCAGCTTAACAGGGGGGGGATACAATGAGCAGTTCTTC.

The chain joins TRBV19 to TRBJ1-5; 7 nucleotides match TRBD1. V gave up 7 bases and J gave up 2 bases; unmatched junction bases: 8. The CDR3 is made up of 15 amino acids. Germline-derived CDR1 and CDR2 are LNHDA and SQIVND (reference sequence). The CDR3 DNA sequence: TGTGCCAGTACCGACAGGGCGAGGGGCAATCAGCCCCAGCATTTT. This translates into CASTDRARGNQPQHF.

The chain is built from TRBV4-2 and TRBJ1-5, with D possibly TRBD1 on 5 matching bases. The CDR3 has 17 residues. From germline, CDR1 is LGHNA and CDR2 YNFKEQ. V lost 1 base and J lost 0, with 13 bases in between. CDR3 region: CASSQGGAVYSNQPQHF. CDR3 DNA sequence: TGTGCCAGCAGCCAAGGCGGGGCAGTGTATAGCAATCAGCCCCAGCATTTT.

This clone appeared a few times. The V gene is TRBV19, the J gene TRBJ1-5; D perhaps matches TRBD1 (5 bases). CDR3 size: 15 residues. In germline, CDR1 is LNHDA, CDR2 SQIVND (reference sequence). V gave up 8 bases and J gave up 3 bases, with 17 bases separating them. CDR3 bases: TGTGCCAGTCGCAGGGAAGGGGTCAACAATCAGCCCCAGCATTTT. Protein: CASRREGVNNQPQHF.